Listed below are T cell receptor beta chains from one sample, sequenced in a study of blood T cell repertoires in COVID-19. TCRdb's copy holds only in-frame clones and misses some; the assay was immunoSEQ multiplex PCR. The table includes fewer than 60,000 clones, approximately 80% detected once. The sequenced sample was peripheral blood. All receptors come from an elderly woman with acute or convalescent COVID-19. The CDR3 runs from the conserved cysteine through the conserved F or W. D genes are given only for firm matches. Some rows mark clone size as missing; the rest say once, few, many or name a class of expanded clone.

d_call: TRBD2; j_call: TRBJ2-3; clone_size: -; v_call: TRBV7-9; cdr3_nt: TGTGCCAGCAGCCCGGGACTAGCGGGAGGAAGCACAGATACGCAGTATTTT; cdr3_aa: CASSPGLAGGSTDTQYF
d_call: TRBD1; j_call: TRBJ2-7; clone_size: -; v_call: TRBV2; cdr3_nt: TGTGCGGATAGATTGGCAGGGGGCCAGGAGCAGTACTTC; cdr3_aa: CADRLAGGQEQYF
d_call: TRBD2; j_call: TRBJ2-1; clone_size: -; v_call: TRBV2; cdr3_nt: TGTGCCAGCAGTTCTAGCGGGGGCCCGTACAATGAGCAGTTCTTC; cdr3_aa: CASSSSGGPYNEQFF
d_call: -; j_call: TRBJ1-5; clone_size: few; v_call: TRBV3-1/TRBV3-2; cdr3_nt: TGTGCCAGCAGCCAAGGGAGGGGCGCCAATCAGCCCCAGCATTTT; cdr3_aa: CASSQGRGANQPQHF
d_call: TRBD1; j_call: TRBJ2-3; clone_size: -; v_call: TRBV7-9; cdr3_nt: TGTGCCAGCAGCCCCCGGGACAGGGGAAGCACAGATACGCAGTATTTT; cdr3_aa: CASSPRDRGSTDTQYF
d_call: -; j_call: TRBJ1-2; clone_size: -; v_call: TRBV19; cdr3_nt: TGTGCCAGTAGTACAGGGAGGGGAGCAATTTATGGCTACACCTTC; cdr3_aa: CASSTGRGAIYGYTF
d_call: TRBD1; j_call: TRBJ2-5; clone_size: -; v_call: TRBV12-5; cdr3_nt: TGTGCTAGTGAAACAGGGGAGTCGCAGTTCCAAGAGACCCAGTACTTC; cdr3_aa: CASETGESQFQETQYF
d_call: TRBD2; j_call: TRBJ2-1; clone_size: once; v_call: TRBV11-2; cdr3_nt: TGTGCCAGCAGCCCGACTAGCGTGAGTGAGCAGTTCTTC; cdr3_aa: CASSPTSVSEQFF
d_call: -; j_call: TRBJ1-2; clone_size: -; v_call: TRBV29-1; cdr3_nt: TGCAGCGTTGAGCCCGCATGGGGCGGCTACACCTTC; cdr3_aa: CSVEPAWGGYTF
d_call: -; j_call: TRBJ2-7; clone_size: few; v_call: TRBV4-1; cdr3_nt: TGCGCCAGCAGCCAAGACGGGGGGCGCTTATACGAGCAGTACTTC; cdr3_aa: CASSQDGGRLYEQYF
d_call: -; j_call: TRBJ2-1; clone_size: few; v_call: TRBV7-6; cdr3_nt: TGTGCCAGCAGCAAGGGGGGGCTCTCCTACAATGAGCAGTTCTTC; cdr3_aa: CASSKGGLSYNEQFF
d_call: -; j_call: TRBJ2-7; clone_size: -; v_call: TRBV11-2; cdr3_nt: TGTGCCAGCAGCTTAGAGACAGGGAGGCTAAGGAACTACGAGCAGTACTTC; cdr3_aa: CASSLETGRLRNYEQYF
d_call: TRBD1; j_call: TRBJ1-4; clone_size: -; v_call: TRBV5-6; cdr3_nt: TGTGCCAGCAGCCGGGACAGGGTTGAAAAACTGTTTTTT; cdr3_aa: CASSRDRVEKLFF
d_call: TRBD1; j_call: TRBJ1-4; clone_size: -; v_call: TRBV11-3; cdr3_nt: TGTGCCAGCAGCTTACAGGACAGGGGCCAACGGAAACTGTTTTTT; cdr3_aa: CASSLQDRGQRKLFF
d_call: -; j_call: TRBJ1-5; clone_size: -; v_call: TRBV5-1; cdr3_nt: TGCGCCAGCACCTCGGGGGGGGAGGATCAGCCCCAGCATTTT; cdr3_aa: CASTSGGEDQPQHF
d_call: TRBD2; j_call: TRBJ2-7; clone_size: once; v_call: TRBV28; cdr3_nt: TGTGCCAGCAGTTTTGGCGGGGGGGCTTACGAGCAGTACTTC; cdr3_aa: CASSFGGGAYEQYF
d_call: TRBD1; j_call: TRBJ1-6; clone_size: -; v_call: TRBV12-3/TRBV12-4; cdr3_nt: TGTGCCAGCAGTGCACGACAGGGTTCACCCCTCCACTTT; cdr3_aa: CASSARQGSPLHF
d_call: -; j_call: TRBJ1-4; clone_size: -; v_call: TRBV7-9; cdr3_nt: TGTGCCAGCAGCCTCCAGGGTAAAAGTGAAAAACTGTTTTTT; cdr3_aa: CASSLQGKSEKLFF
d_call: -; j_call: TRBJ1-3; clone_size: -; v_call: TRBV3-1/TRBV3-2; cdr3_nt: TGTGCCAGCAGCCAAGGGGGCAGTGGAAACACCATATATTTT; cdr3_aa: CASSQGGSGNTIYF
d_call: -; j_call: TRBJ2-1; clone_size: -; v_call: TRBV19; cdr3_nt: TGTGCCAGTAGTACCAGGACACCGAGCTCCTACAATGAGCAGTTCTTC; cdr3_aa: CASSTRTPSSYNEQFF
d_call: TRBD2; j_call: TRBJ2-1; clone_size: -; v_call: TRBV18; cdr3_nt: TGTGCCAGCTCACGAGGGACTAGCGGGGGAATTTACAATGAGCAGTTCTTC; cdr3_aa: CASSRGTSGGIYNEQFF
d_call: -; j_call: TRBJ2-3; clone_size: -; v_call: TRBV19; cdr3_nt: TGTGCCAGTAGTATTGGACTAACCTCGAGCACAGATACGCAGTATTTT; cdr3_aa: CASSIGLTSSTDTQYF
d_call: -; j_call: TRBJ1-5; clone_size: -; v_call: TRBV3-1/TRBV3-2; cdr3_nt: TGTGCCAGCAGCCAACAGGGAGGGAATCAGCCCCAGCATTTT; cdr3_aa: CASSQQGGNQPQHF
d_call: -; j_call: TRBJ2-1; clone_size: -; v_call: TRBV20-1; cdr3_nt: TGCAGTGTCGGTCACAATGAGCAGTTCTTC; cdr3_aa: CSVGHNEQFF
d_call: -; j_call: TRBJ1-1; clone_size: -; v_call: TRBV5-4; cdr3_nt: TGTGCCAGCAGTTTTGATATCTTGGGGCGGGGGAACACTGAAGCTTTCTTT; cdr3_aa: CASSFDILGRGNTEAFF
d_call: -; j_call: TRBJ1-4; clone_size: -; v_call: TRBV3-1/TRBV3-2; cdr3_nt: TGTGCCAGCAGCCTCGGGCGGGCGGTGAATGAAAAACTGTTTTTT; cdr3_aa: CASSLGRAVNEKLFF
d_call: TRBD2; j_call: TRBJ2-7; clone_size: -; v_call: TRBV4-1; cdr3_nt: TGCGCCAGCAGCCAAGTTTGGCTAGCGGGGGGGGGCTCCTCCTACGAGCAGTACTTC; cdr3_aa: CASSQVWLAGGGSSYEQYF
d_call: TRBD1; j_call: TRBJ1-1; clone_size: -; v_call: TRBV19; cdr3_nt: TGTGCCAGTAGAAAGGGACAGGGCGGCACTGAAGCTTTCTTT; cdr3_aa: CASRKGQGGTEAFF
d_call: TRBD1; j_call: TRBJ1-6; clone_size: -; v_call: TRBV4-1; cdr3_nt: TGCGCCAGCAGCCCCCAGGGACAGAATAATTCACCCCTCCACTTT; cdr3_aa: CASSPQGQNNSPLHF
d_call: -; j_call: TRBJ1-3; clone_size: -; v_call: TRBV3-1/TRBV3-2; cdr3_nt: TGTGCCAGCAGCCCCACCGGTGGAAACACCATATATTTT; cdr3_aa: CASSPTGGNTIYF
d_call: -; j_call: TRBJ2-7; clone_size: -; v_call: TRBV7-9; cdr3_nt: TGTGCCAGCAGTCAAACAGACGAGCAGTACTTC; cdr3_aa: CASSQTDEQYF
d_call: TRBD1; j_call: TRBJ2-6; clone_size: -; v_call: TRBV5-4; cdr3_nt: TGTGCCAGCAGCTTAGGGGGCTTCTCTGGGGCCAACGTCCTGACTTTC; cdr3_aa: CASSLGGFSGANVLTF
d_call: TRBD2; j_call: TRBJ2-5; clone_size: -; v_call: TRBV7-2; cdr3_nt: TGTGCCAGCAGCTTAAAGCGGGGGGGCCTCGGGGAGACCCAGTACTTC; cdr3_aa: CASSLKRGGLGETQYF
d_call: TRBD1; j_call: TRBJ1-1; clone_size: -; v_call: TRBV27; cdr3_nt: TGTGCCAGCAGTCCAAATCGGGACAGGGGGACTGAAGCTTTCTTT; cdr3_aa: CASSPNRDRGTEAFF
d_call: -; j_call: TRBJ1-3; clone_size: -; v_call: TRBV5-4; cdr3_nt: TGTGCCAGCAGCCCGACAGGCGGCTGGAGCTCTGGAAACACCATATATTTT; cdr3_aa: CASSPTGGWSSGNTIYF
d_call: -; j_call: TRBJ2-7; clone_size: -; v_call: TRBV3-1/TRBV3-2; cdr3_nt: TGTGCCAGCAGCCAAGACAACGAGCAGTACTTC; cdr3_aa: CASSQDNEQYF
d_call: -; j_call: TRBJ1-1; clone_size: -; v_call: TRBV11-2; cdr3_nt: TGTGCCAGCAGCTTACTACGGGGGAACACTGAAGCTTTCTTT; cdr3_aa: CASSLLRGNTEAFF
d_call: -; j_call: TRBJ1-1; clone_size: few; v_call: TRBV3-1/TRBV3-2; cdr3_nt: TGTGCCAGCAGCCAAAGGACACAGGAGAAAGCTTTCTTT; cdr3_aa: CASSQRTQEKAFF
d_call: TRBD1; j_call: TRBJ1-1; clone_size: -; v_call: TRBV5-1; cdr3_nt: TGCGCCAGCAGCTTGGCCTTAGGGGGCGCGTTTCTGTCTGAAGCTTTCTTT; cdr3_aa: CASSLALGGAFLSEAFF
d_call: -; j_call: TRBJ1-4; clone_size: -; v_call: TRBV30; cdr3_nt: TGTGCCTTCCGGGACTCCGTTTTGGGTGAAAAACTGTTTTTT; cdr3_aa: CAFRDSVLGEKLFF
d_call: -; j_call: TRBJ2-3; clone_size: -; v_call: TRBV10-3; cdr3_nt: TGTGCCATTAGTGAGGAGGCTAGCAGGCTCACAGATACGCAGTATTTT; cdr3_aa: CAISEEASRLTDTQYF
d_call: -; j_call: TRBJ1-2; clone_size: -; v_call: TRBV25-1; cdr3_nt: TGTGCCAGCAGTAGGGGACTGAACTATGGCTACACCTTC; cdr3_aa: CASSRGLNYGYTF
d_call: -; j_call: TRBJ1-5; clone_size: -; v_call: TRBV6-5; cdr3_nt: TGTGCCAGCAGCAACCGACACAATAGCAATCAGCCCCAGCATTTT; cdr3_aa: CASSNRHNSNQPQHF
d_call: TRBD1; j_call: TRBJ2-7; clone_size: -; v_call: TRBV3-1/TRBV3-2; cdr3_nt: TGTGCCAGCAGCCCTGCCGGGACAGGATCCTACGAGCAGTACTTC; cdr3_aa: CASSPAGTGSYEQYF
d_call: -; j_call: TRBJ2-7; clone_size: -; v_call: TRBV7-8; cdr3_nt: TGTGCCAGCAGCTTAGCGGGGGGGCTGGACGAGCAGTACTTC; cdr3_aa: CASSLAGGLDEQYF
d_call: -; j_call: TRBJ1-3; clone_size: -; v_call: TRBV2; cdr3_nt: TGTGCCAGCAGCCAATCATGGAGTCCTGGAAACACCATATATTTT; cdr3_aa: CASSQSWSPGNTIYF
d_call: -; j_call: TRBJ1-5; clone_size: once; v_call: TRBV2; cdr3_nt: TGTGCCATCACGGGACAAGAAAATCAGCCCCAGCATTTT; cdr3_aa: CAITGQENQPQHF
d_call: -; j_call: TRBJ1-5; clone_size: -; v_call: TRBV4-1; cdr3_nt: TGCGCCAGCAGCCAAGACGGGTCTGGACAGCCCCAGCATTTT; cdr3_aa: CASSQDGSGQPQHF
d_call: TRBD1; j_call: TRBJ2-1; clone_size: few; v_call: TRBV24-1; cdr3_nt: TGTGCCACGCAATCGGGACAGGGGAGTCACAATGAGCAGTTCTTC; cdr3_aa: CATQSGQGSHNEQFF
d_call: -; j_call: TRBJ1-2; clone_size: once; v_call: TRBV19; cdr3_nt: TGTGCCAGCCACGTTAGTAGGGGATTATATGGCTACACCTTC; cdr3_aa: CASHVSRGLYGYTF
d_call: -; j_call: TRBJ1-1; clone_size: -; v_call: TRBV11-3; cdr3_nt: TGTACCAGCAGCCAGCGGGGGCTGGGAACTGAAGCTTTCTTT; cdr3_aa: CTSSQRGLGTEAFF
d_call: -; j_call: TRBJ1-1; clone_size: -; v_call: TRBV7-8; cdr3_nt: TGTGCCAGCAGCTTAGCAGGGGGGGGTCTCACTGAAGCTTTCTTT; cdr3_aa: CASSLAGGGLTEAFF
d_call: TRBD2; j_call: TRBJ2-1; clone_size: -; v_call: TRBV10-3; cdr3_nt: TGTGCCAGCGGACTAGCGGGGGGGCCCACCCACAATGAGCAGTTCTTC; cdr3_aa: CASGLAGGPTHNEQFF
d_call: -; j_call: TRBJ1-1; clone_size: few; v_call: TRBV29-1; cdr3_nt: TGCAGCGTGGCCGCATGGGGCGGCACTGAAGCTTTCTTT; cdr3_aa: CSVAAWGGTEAFF
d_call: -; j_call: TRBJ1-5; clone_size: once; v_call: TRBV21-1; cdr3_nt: TGTGCCAGCAGCAAAGATCCCCTAACGAGGGGCAATCAGCCCCAGCATTTT; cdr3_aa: CASSKDPLTRGNQPQHF
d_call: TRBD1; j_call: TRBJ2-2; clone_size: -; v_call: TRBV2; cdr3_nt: TGTGCCAGCAGGGGAGGACAGGGGATCACCGGGGAGCTGTTTTTT; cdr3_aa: CASRGGQGITGELFF